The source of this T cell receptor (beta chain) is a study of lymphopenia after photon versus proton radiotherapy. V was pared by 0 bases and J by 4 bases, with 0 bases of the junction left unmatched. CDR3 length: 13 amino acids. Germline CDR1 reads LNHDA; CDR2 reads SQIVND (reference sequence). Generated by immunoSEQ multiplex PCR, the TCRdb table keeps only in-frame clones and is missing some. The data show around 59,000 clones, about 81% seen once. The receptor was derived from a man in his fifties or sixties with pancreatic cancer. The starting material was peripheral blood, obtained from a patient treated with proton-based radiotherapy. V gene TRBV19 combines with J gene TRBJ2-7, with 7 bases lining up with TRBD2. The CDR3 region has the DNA TGTGCCAGTAGTATAGAGCGGGGGTACGAGCAGTACTTC. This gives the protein CASSIERGYEQYF.